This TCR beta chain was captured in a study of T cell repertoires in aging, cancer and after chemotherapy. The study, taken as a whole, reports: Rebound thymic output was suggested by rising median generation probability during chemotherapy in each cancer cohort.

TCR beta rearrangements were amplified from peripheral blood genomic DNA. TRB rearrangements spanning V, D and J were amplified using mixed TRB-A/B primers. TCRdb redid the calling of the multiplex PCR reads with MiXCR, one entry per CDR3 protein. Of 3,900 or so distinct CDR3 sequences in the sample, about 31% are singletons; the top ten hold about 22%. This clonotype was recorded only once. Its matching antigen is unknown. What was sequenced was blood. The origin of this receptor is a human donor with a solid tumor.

Here the CDR3 reads CASSEKGLAVYNEQFF. DNA of the CDR3: TGTGCCAGCAGTGAAAAGGGACTAGCTGTCTACAATGAGCAGTTCTTC. This chain links TRBV6-1 with TRBJ2-1; TRBD2 matches 9 bases. The CDR3 is made up of 16 amino acids. Germline V CDR1 and CDR2: MNHNS, SASEGT. The ends lost 2 bases at V and 3 bases at J; junction bases unmatched: 5.